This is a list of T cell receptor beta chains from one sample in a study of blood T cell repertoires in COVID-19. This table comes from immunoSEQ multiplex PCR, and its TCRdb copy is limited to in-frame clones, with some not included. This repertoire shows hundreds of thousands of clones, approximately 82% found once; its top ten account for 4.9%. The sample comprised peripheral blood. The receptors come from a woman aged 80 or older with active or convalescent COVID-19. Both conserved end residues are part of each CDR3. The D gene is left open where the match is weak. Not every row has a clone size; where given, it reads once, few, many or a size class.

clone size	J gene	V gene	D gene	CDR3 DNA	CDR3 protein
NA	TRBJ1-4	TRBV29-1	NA	TGCAGCGTTGTTACCTATAATGAAAAACTGTTTTTT	CSVVTYNEKLFF
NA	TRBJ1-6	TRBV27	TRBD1	TGTGCCAGCAGACCTCCACCGGGACAGCTTAATTCACCCCTCCACTTT	CASRPPPGQLNSPLHF
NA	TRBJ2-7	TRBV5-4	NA	TGTGCCAGCAGCTTAAAAAATACGGGCGAGCAGTACTTC	CASSLKNTGEQYF
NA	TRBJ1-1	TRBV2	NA	TGTGCCATCTGGGGGGGGGCGTTCACTGAAGCTTTCTTT	CAIWGGAFTEAFF
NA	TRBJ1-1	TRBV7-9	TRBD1	TGTGCCAGCAGCCAACCGGGACAGGGAAAAGCTTTCTTT	CASSQPGQGKAFF
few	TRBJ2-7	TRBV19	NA	TGTGCCAGTAGTATGAACCAACTCTACGAGCAGTACTTC	CASSMNQLYEQYF
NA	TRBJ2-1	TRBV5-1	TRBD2	TGCGCCAGCAGCTTCTTTAGCGGGAGGGGGCACAATGAGCAGTTCTTC	CASSFFSGRGHNEQFF
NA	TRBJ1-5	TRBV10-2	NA	TGCGCCAGCAGTCCCGTCAGGGATAATCAGCCCCAGCATTTT	CASSPVRDNQPQHF
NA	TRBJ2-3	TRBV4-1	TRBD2	TGCGCCAGCAGCGAAGAAGGACTAGCGGGGCGCACAGATACGCAGTATTTT	CASSEEGLAGRTDTQYF
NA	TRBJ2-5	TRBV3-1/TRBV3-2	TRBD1	TGTGCCAGCAGCCGCGACAGGGGCGAGACCCAGTACTTC	CASSRDRGETQYF
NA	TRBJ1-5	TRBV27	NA	TGTGCCAGCTCTGCCAGGGATCAGCCCCAGCATTTT	CASSARDQPQHF
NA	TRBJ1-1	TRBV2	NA	TGTGCCAGCGTCTTGACTATGAACACTGAAGCTTTCTTT	CASVLTMNTEAFF
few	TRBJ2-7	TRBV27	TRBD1	TGTGCCAGCAGTTTATCGACACGATACCGGGACAGGGGTTACGAGCAGTACTTC	CASSLSTRYRDRGYEQYF
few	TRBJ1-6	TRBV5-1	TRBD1	TGCGCCAGCAGCACCCAGGGGGCAGGGATTTCACCCCTCCACTTT	CASSTQGAGISPLHF
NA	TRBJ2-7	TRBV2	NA	TGTGCCAGCAGTGAAGTTTCGGGACACGGCACCTACGAGCAGTACTTC	CASSEVSGHGTYEQYF
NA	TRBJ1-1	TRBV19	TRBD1	TGTGCCAGTAGTATGAGGGTGACAGGGGACACTGAAGCTTTCTTT	CASSMRVTGDTEAFF
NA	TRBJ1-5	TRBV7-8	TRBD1	TGTGCCAGCAGCGCGACAGGGGGCGGGCAGCCCCAGCATTTT	CASSATGGGQPQHF
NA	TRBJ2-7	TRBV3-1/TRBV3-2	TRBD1	TGTGCCAGCAGCCCCGGGACAGGGTACGAGCAGTACTTC	CASSPGTGYEQYF
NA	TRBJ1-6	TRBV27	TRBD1	TGTGCCAGCAGACCGGGACAGACGAATTCACCCCTCCACTTT	CASRPGQTNSPLHF
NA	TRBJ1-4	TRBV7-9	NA	TGTGCCAGCAGTCGGGACTCGCCGAGGGGAAAACTGTTTTTT	CASSRDSPRGKLFF
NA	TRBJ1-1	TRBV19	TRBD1	TGTGCCAGTACCGAGACAGGGGGCACTGAAGCTTTCTTT	CASTETGGTEAFF
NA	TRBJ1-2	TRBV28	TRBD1	TGTGCCAGCAGCTCCCCCCGGACAGGGACGGGCTACACCTTC	CASSSPRTGTGYTF
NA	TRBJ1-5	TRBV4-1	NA	TGCGCCAGCAGCCTCGCCCCAGGGAGCAATCAGCCCCAGCATTTT	CASSLAPGSNQPQHF
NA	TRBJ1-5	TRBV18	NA	TGTGCCAGCTCACCAATGAGGGATCAGCCCCAGCATTTT	CASSPMRDQPQHF
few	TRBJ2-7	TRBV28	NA	TGTGCCAGCATGGGCAGGTCCCTATCCTACGAGCAGTACTTC	CASMGRSLSYEQYF
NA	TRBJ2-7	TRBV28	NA	TGTGCCAGCAGTTCGGAGGGCCGCGAGCAGTACTTC	CASSSEGREQYF
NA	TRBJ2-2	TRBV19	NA	TGTGCCAGTAGTAACCCCGGGGGCACCGGGGAGCTGTTTTTT	CASSNPGGTGELFF
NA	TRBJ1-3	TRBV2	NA	TGTGCCAGCAGCGCCAACAGTGGAAACACCATATATTTT	CASSANSGNTIYF
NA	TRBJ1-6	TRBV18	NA	TGTGCCAGCTCACCATTCGACTTGTATAATTCACCCCTCCACTTT	CASSPFDLYNSPLHF
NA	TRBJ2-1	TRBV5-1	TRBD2	TGCGCCAGCAGCTACGCGGGGGGGCTCATCAATGAGCAGTTCTTC	CASSYAGGLINEQFF
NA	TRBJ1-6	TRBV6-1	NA	TGTGCCAGCAGTGAACAGGGAGGGTCACCCCTCCACTTT	CASSEQGGSPLHF
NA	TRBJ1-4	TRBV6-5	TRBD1	TGTGCCAGCACCCGGGACAGCCAATTGGGGGAAAAACTGTTTTTT	CASTRDSQLGEKLFF
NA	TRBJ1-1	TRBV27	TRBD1	TGTGCCAGTAGATTCGGGACAGGGAACACTGAAGCTTTCTTT	CASRFGTGNTEAFF
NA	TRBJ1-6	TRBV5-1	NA	TGCGCCAGCAGCTTAATAGCAGGGAGGAATAATTCACCCCTCCACTTT	CASSLIAGRNNSPLHF
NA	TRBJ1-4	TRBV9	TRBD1	TGTGCCAGCAGCGTGCAGGGACAGGAGAATGAAAAACTGTTTTTT	CASSVQGQENEKLFF
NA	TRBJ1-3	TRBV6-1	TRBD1	TGTGCCAGCAGTGAAGCGACAGGGCTCTCTGGAAACACCATATATTTT	CASSEATGLSGNTIYF
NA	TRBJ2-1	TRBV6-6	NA	TGTGCCAGCAGTTACTTACAGAAGCAGTTCTTC	CASSYLQKQFF
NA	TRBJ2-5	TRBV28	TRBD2	TGTGCCAGCAGCCCCGAGGGACTAGCGGGAGGGCAAGAGACCCAGTACTTC	CASSPEGLAGGQETQYF
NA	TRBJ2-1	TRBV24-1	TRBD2	TGTGCCACCAGTGACCCGGGACTAGCGGGAGGGTACAATGAGCAGTTCTTC	CATSDPGLAGGYNEQFF
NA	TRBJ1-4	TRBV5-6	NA	TGTGCCAGCAGCTTGAGGGGTGCGGCTAATGAAAAACTGTTTTTT	CASSLRGAANEKLFF
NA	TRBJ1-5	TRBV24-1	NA	TGTGCCACCAGTGATGCCGGGACTCCTGATCAGCCCCAGCATTTT	CATSDAGTPDQPQHF
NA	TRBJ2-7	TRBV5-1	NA	TGCGCCAGCAGCTTGGCCGTCGGGGTGTCCTACGAGCAGTACTTC	CASSLAVGVSYEQYF